This T cell receptor beta chain was observed in a study of shared clonotypes between healthy human individuals. Study-level findings and limits: Sharing across four donors was seen in 4% to 6.5% of naive CD4 clonotypes.

The germline V and J ends were trimmed by 5 bases and 4 bases, with 12 bases remaining between them. CDR1 is GTSNPN and CDR2 is SVGIG in the germline V gene (reference sequence). The CDR3 is 14 residues long. The method was immunoSEQ multiplex PCR; TCRdb's version includes in-frame clones alone and lacks a portion of them. The sample has about 2 million clones, over 85% seen once. Remarks on this clone: What it recognizes is unknown.

This sequence joins TRBV30 and TRBJ2-6, with D perhaps TRBD2 (5 bases). The sequence derives from a man between 18 and 35 years old in good health. Sample: naive CD4+ T cells sorted from blood. Indicated subset: CD45RA+ positively selected. The CDR3: CAWAGAPGANVLTF. CDR3 bases: TGTGCCTGGGCGGGCGCACCCGGGGCCAACGTCCTGACTTTC.